This TCR beta chain was sequenced for a study of shared clonotypes between healthy human individuals. TCRdb's table, derived via immunoSEQ multiplex PCR, lists solely in-frame clones and lacks some. Among some 630,000 clones listed, around 96% were seen once. Positive CCR7 selection of CD45RO-negative cells yielded the naive CD8 cells, and terminally differentiated effector memory CD45RA+ cells were excluded. J was trimmed by 10 bases and V by 5 bases; bases with no gene match: 10. Germline CDR1 is SGHDT and CDR2 is YYEEEE. The CDR3 has 14 amino acids. The rearrangement links TRBV5-6 to TRBJ2-1; the match to TRBD2 covers 9 bases. The sequencing input was naive CD8+ T cells sorted from blood. This TCR derives from a woman aged 25 to 39 in good health. For the CDR3, the DNA is TGTGCCAGCAGATCGGAGGGCCTAGCGGGAGAGCAGTTCTTC. Translation: CASRSEGLAGEQFF.